This TCR beta chain originates from a study of T cell changes during pregnancy in multiple sclerosis. Sequenced by immunoSEQ multiplex PCR; TCRdb stores in-frame clones only, minus some. The sample has around 16,000 clones, about 83% seen once. This CDR3 region has 14 residues. V dropped 10 bases and J dropped 3; count of bases not matched to a gene: 7. The germline gives CDR1 MNHNS, CDR2 SASEGT. This clonotype was sampled from a female donor in good health, enrolled as a control in a pregnancy study. Sequencing was performed on CD8+ T cells from peripheral blood mononuclear cells, taken after pregnancy. V and J are TRBV6-1 and TRBJ2-2; 8 bases line up with TRBD1. The CDR3 coding sequence is TGTGCCACTGGACAGGGTATGGACACCGGGGAGCTGTTTTTT. It encodes CATGQGMDTGELFF.